Sequencing of this TCR beta chain was carried out in a study of Graves' ophthalmopathy and Graves' hyperthyroidism. For repertoire sequencing, the TCR beta CDR3 regions were amplified from RNA transcripts. In the first round, RT-PCR was carried out with HTBI primers, and a multiplex PCR formed the second round. Each CDR3 protein gets one entry after TCRdb re-called the multiplex PCR reads with MiXCR. The sample contains about 400,000 distinct CDR3 sequences, approximately 16% of which appear only once. Findings of the study overall: As the model predicted ophthalmopathy progression, it achieved a sensitivity of 55% to 71% and a specificity of about 72%. Blood also contained most of the expanded thyroid clonotypes above 0.001 frequency.

Other autoimmune diseases, uncontrolled infections, pregnancy or lactation excluded patients from enrollment. The PBMCs used were ones drawn from less than 12 ml of fresh peripheral blood. There are many counts of this clonotype. What it binds is unknown. V lost 1 base, J lost 2 bases, and 18 bases lay in between. Germline CDR1 DFQATT, CDR2 SNEGSKA (reference sequence). CDR3 length: 16 amino acids. The chain combines TRBV20-1 with TRBJ2-7; D might be TRBD2 (7 bases). The TCR was taken from a woman aged 18-29 years with Graves' ophthalmopathy. What was sequenced was peripheral blood. CDR3 amino acids: CSARVRGGPLPYEQYF. CDR3 nucleotides: TGCAGTGCTAGAGTCCGCGGGGGCCCTCTACCCTACGAGCAGTACTTC.